Each of the 2 T cell receptor beta chains below was sequenced from the same sample in a study of blood T cell repertoires in COVID-19. Clones were read by immunoSEQ multiplex PCR, and TCRdb kept only the in-frame ones, dropping some. The repertoire holds roughly 240,000 clones, with approximately 85% as singletons. Sequencing used PBMCs or T cells enriched from blood (not recorded which). The receptors were sampled from a woman aged 50 to 60 with acute COVID-19.

J is TRBJ1-1 and V is TRBV14, with unresolved D. The CDR3 runs 16 residues. V lost 5 bases and J lost 0, with 16 bases in between. The germline CDR1 and CDR2 sequences are SGHDN and FVKESK. CDR3 sequence (DNA): TGTGCCAGCAGCGCCCTTATGACTGCCCTGAACACTGAAGCTTTCTTT. This codes for CASSALMTALNTEAFF.

This clone was found once. CDR3 residues: CASSSRGQAYEQYF. DNA for the CDR3: TGTGCCAGCAGCTCTAGGGGACAGGCCTACGAGCAGTACTTC. The V and J genes are TRBV7-8 and TRBJ2-7; 8 nucleotides line up with TRBD1. The V and J ends lost 4 bases and 2 bases, in that order; junction bases with no gene match: 4. The germline V gene encodes CDR1 SGHVS and CDR2 FQNEAQ. This CDR3 is built from 14 residues.